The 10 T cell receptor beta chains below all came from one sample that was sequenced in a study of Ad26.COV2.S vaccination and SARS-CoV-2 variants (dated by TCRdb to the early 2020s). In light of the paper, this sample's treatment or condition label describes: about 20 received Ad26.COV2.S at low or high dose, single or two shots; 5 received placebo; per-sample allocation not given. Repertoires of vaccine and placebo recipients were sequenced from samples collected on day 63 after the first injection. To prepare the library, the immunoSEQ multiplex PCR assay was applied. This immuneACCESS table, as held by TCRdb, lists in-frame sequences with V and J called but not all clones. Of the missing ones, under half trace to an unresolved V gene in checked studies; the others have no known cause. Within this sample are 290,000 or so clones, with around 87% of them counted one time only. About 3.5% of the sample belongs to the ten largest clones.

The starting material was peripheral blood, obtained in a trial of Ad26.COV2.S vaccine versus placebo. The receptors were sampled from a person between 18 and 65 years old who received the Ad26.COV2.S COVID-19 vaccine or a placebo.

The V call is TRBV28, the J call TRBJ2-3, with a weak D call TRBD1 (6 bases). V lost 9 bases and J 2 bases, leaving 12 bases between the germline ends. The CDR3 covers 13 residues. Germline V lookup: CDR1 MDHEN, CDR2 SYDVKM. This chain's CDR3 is CASTGLHTDTQYF. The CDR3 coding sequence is TGTGCCAGTACAGGGTTACACACAGATACGCAGTATTTT.

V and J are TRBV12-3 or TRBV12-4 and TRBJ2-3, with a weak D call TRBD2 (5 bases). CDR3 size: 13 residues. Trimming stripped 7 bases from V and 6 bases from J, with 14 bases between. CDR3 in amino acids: CASTPIARDTQYF. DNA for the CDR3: TGTGCCAGCACCCCGATAGCGCGGGATACGCAGTATTTT.

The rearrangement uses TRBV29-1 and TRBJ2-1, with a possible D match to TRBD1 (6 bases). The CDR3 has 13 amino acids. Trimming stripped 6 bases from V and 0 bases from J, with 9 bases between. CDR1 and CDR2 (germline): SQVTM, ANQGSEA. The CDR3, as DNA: TGCAGCGTAAGGGACACCTCCTACAATGAGCAGTTCTTC. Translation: CSVRDTSYNEQFF.

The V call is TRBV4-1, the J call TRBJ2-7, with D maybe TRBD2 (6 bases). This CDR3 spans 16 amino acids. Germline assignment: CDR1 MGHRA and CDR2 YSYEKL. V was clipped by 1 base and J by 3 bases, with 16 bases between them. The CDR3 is CASSQASGAALYEQYF. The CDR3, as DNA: TGCGCCAGCAGCCAAGCGTCGGGAGCGGCCCTCTACGAGCAGTACTTC.

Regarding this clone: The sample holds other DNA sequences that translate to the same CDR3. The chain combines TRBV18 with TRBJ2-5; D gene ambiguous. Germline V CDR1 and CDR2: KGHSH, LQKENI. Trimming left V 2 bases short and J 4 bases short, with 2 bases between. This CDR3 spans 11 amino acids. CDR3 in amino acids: CASSPAETQYF. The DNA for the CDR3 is TGTGCCAGCTCACCAGCAGAGACCCAGTACTTC.

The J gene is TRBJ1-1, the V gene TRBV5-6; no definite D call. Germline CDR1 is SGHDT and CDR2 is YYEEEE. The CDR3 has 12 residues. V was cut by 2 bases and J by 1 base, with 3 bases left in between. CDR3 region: CASSFANTEAFF. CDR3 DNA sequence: TGTGCCAGCAGCTTCGCGAACACTGAAGCTTTCTTT.

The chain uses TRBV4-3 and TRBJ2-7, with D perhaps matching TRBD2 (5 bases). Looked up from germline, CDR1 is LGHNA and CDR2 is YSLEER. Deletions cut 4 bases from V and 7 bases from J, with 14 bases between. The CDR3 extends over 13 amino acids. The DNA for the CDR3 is TGCGCCAGCAGCCGCGGGTCTGCTGGGGAGCAGTACTTC. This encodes CASSRGSAGEQYF.

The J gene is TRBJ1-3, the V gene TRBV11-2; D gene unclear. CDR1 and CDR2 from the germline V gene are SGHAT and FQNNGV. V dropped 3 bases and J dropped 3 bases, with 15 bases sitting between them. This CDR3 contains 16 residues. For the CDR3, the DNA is TGTGCCAGCAGCTTCTTACCCTCGGCGTTTGGAAACACCATATATTTT. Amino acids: CASSFLPSAFGNTIYF.

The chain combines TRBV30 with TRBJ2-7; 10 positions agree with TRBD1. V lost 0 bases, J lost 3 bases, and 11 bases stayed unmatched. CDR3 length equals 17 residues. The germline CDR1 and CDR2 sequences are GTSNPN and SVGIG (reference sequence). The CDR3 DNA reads TGTGCCTGGAGTGTACCGACAGGGGGCCGAGGCCACTACGAGCAGTACTTC. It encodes CAWSVPTGGRGHYEQYF. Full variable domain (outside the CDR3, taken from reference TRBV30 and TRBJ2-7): SQTIHQWPATLVQPVGSPLSLECTVEGTSNPNLYWYRQAAGRGLQLLFYSVGIGQISSEVPQNLSASRPQDRQFILSSKKLLLSDSGFYLCAWSVPTGGRGHYEQYFGPGTRLTVT.

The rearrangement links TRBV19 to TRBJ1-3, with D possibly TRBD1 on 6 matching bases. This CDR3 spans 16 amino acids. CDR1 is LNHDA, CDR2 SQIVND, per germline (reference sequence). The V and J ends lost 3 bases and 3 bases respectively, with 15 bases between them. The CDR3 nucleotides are TGTGCCAGTAGTATCAATCCCGACAGGCGTGGAAACACCATATATTTT. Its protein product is CASSINPDRRGNTIYF. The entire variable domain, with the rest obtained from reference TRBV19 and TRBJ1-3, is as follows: DGGITQSPKYLFRKEGQNVTLSCEQNLNHDAMYWYRQDPGQGLRLIYYSQIVNDFQKGDIAEGYSVSREKKESFPLTVTSAQKNPTAFYLCASSINPDRRGNTIYFGEGSWLTVV.